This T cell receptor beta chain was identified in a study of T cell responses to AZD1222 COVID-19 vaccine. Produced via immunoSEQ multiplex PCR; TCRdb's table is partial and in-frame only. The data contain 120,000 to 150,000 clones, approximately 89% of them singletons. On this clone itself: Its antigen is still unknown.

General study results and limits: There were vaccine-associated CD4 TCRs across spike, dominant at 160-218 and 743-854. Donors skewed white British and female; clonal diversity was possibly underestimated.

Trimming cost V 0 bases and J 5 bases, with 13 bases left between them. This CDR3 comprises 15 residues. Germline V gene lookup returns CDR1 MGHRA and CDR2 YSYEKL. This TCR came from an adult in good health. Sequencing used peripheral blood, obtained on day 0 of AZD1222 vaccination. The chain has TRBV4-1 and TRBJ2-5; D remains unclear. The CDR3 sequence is CASSQDESGIETQYF. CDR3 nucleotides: TGCGCCAGCAGCCAAGATGAATCCGGAATCGAGACCCAGTACTTC.